A selection of T cell receptor beta chains follows, all from one sample in a study of CD8 T cells in Susac syndrome. One entry per CDR3 protein results from TCRdb running MiXCR on the immunoSEQ multiplex PCR reads. This table has a few hundred thousand distinct CDR3 sequences, about 96% appearing once. The sequencing input was CD4+ T cells from PBMCs. The receptor source for this set is a human donor with multiple sclerosis. CDR3s include the opening cysteine and the closing phenylalanine or tryptophan. D genes are given only for firm matches. For some rows the clone size is stated as once, few or many, or as a class when expanded; others skip it.

TRBV29-1	TRBJ2-2	.	TRBD1	CSVVTGVNTGELFF	TGCAGCGTGGTAACAGGGGTTAACACCGGGGAGCTGTTTTTT
TRBV7-9	TRBJ2-3	.	TRBD2	CASRGSIGLAERTDTQYF	TGTGCCAGCAGAGGAAGTATCGGACTAGCGGAACGCACAGATACGCAGTATTTT
TRBV20-1	TRBJ1-5	.	TRBD1	CSAATGVEQPQHF	TGCAGTGCCGCGACAGGGGTTGAGCAGCCCCAGCATTTT
TRBV7-2	TRBJ2-3	once	.	CASSLLGRDTQYF	TGTGCCAGCAGCTTACTGGGGAGAGATACGCAGTATTTT
TRBV19	TRBJ1-2	.	.	CASSPLHLYGYTF	TGTGCCAGTAGCCCCCTCCACCTCTATGGCTACACCTTC
TRBV29-1	TRBJ2-1	.	.	CSVYGTPNEQFF	TGCAGCGTTTACGGGACTCCCAATGAGCAGTTCTTC
TRBV29-1	TRBJ2-6	.	.	CSVKLWGSGANVLTF	TGCAGCGTTAAGCTCTGGGGCTCTGGGGCCAACGTCCTGACTTTC
TRBV7-3	TRBJ1-2	.	TRBD1	CASSLLGTGNGYTF	TGTGCCAGCAGCTTATTAGGGACAGGGAATGGCTACACCTTC
TRBV29-1	TRBJ2-7	.	TRBD1	CSVAAGQGYEQYF	TGCAGCGTTGCTGCGGGACAGGGCTACGAGCAGTACTTC
TRBV18	TRBJ2-6	.	.	CASSPSTGSGANVLTF	TGTGCCAGCTCACCTTCAACAGGGTCTGGGGCCAACGTCCTGACTTTC
TRBV9	TRBJ2-3	.	.	CASSGTGLDTQYF	TGTGCCAGCAGCGGCACAGGGTTAGATACGCAGTATTTT
TRBV20-1	TRBJ1-1	.	.	CSAAGNEAFF	TGCAGTGCTGCCGGGAACGAAGCTTTCTTT
TRBV12-3/TRBV12-4	TRBJ1-1	.	TRBD1	CAGGQGPNTEAFF	TGTGCCGGGGGACAGGGGCCAAACACTGAAGCTTTCTTT
TRBV7-8	TRBJ1-1	.	.	CASSLAHSVRGGTEAFF	TGTGCCAGCAGCTTAGCGCATTCAGTCAGGGGAGGCACTGAAGCTTTCTTT
TRBV30	TRBJ1-2	.	.	CAWSDRQVNTF	TGTGCCTGGAGTGACCGACAGGTAAACACCTTC
TRBV3-1	TRBJ1-1	.	TRBD1	CASSPRGQGENTEAFF	TGTGCCAGCAGCCCTAGAGGACAGGGCGAGAACACTGAAGCTTTCTTT
TRBV4-1	TRBJ1-1	.	.	CASSQGLGGWNTEAFF	TGCGCCAGCAGCCAAGGGCTTGGGGGGTGGAACACTGAAGCTTTCTTT
TRBV29-1	TRBJ2-1	.	TRBD2	CSSTSGRANEQFF	TGCAGCTCCACTAGCGGGAGGGCCAATGAGCAGTTCTTC
TRBV19	TRBJ1-2	.	.	CASSFRDTQGYTF	TGTGCCAGTAGTTTCCGGGACACTCAGGGCTACACCTTC
TRBV20-1	TRBJ2-4	once	TRBD2	CSAKPSGRGNIQYF	TGCAGTGCAAAACCTAGCGGGAGGGGAAACATTCAGTACTTC
TRBV11-2	TRBJ2-1	.	.	CASSRRSGESNNEQFF	TGTGCCAGCAGCCGCCGGTCGGGGGAGTCCAACAATGAGCAGTTCTTC
TRBV18	TRBJ1-4	.	.	CASSPLSGPGNEKLFF	TGTGCCAGCTCACCACTTTCCGGGCCTGGTAATGAAAAACTGTTTTTT
TRBV29-1	TRBJ1-2	.	.	CSVDWASSQSGYGYTF	TGCAGCGTTGATTGGGCGTCTTCCCAGTCGGGCTATGGCTACACCTTC
TRBV19	TRBJ1-5	.	TRBD1	CASRTGTGAQPQHF	TGTGCCAGTAGAACTGGGACAGGGGCTCAGCCCCAGCATTTT
TRBV12-3/TRBV12-4	TRBJ2-1	.	.	CASSSRAGHYNEQFF	TGTGCCAGCAGTTCTAGGGCGGGCCATTACAATGAGCAGTTCTTC
TRBV20-1	TRBJ2-1	once	.	CSAQRNEQFF	TGCAGTGCGCAACGAAATGAGCAGTTCTTC
TRBV7-9	TRBJ2-7	.	.	CASGPRTGDEQYF	TGTGCCAGCGGACCTCGGACGGGGGACGAGCAGTACTTC
TRBV20-1	TRBJ2-4	once	TRBD1	CSARRGPKNIQYF	TGCAGTGCCCGCAGGGGGCCCAAAAACATTCAGTACTTC
TRBV24-1	TRBJ2-2	once	.	CATHPGGNTGELFF	TGTGCCACCCACCCTGGGGGGAACACCGGGGAGCTGTTTTTT
TRBV11-2	TRBJ2-3	.	.	CASSFGLDTDTQYF	TGTGCCAGCAGCTTTGGGTTAGACACAGATACGCAGTATTTT
TRBV20-1	TRBJ2-1	.	TRBD1	CSAQGTGEEQFF	TGCAGTGCCCAAGGGACAGGAGAAGAGCAGTTCTTC
TRBV27	TRBJ1-2	.	TRBD1	CASTIRQGVGGYTF	TGTGCCAGCACGATCCGACAGGGAGTCGGCGGCTACACCTTC
TRBV7-9	TRBJ1-1	.	.	CASSLESWGLGTEAFF	TGTGCCAGCAGCTTAGAATCATGGGGATTGGGCACTGAAGCTTTCTTT
TRBV28	TRBJ2-5	.	.	CASMSGKETQYF	TGTGCCAGCATGAGCGGAAAAGAGACCCAGTACTTC
TRBV13	TRBJ2-1	.	TRBD1	CASSLAPDRGAQFF	TGTGCCAGCAGCTTAGCCCCGGACAGGGGGGCGCAGTTCTTC
TRBV5-1	TRBJ2-7	once	TRBD1	CASSLGYRGFSYEQYF	TGCGCCAGCAGCTTGGGTTACAGGGGGTTTAGCTACGAGCAGTACTTC
TRBV5-1	TRBJ2-7	.	.	CASSAAGQSYEQYF	TGCGCCAGCAGCGCGGCTGGACAGTCCTACGAGCAGTACTTC
TRBV14	TRBJ2-3	.	.	CASSRNLGSTDTQYF	TGTGCCAGCAGCCGCAATTTAGGGAGCACAGATACGCAGTATTTT
TRBV20-1	TRBJ2-7	.	.	CSARLYSPYEQYF	TGCAGTGCTAGACTTTACAGCCCCTACGAGCAGTACTTC